Listed below are T cell receptor beta chains from one sample, sequenced in a study of blood T cell repertoires in COVID-19. Clones were sequenced by immunoSEQ multiplex PCR, and TCRdb holds only the in-frame ones, with some missing. The profile shows hundreds of thousands of clones, roughly 90% of them singletons. Sequences were obtained from PBMCs or T cells enriched from blood (not recorded which). Receptors originate from a woman between 25 and 40 years old who had recovered from COVID-19. CDR3s include the opening cysteine and the closing phenylalanine or tryptophan. The D gene is left open where the match is weak. Clone size is stated in some rows and not others, as once, few, many or a class when expanded.

V: TRBV30
J: TRBJ1-1
D: TRBD1
length: 14
size: .
CDR3: CAWGETGVNTEAFF
DNA: TGTGCCTGGGGAGAGACAGGGGTGAACACTGAAGCTTTCTTT

V: TRBV29-1
J: TRBJ2-3
D: .
length: 13
size: .
CDR3: CSVRGALTDTQYF
DNA: TGCAGCGTTCGGGGGGCCCTCACAGATACGCAGTATTTT

V: TRBV4-1
J: TRBJ2-3
D: .
length: 13
size: once
CDR3: CASSQDKQYTQYF
DNA: TGCGCCAGCAGCCAAGATAAGCAATATACGCAGTATTTT

V: TRBV2
J: TRBJ1-6
D: .
length: 13
size: .
CDR3: CASNSGDNSPLHF
DNA: TGTGCCAGCAATTCAGGGGACAATTCACCCCTCCACTTT

V: TRBV19
J: TRBJ2-5
D: .
length: 15
size: .
CDR3: CASSGRGGIQETQYF
DNA: TGTGCCAGTAGTGGACGAGGGGGAATTCAAGAGACCCAGTACTTC

V: TRBV7-9
J: TRBJ2-7
D: .
length: 16
size: .
CDR3: CASSLDSRGPTYEQYF
DNA: TGTGCCAGCAGCTTAGATTCCCGGGGTCCAACCTACGAGCAGTACTTC

V: TRBV6-5
J: TRBJ1-1
D: TRBD1
length: 14
size: few
CDR3: CASRNGDSYTEAFF
DNA: TGTGCCAGCAGGAACGGGGACAGCTACACTGAAGCTTTCTTT

V: TRBV12-3/TRBV12-4
J: TRBJ1-2
D: .
length: 13
size: .
CDR3: CATDGDTLYGYTF
DNA: TGTGCCACCGATGGAGATACCCTCTATGGCTACACCTTC

V: TRBV2
J: TRBJ1-1
D: TRBD1
length: 14
size: .
CDR3: CASIGTGRRTEAFF
DNA: TGTGCCAGCATTGGGACAGGGAGGAGGACTGAAGCTTTCTTT

V: TRBV7-9
J: TRBJ2-5
D: TRBD1
length: 14
size: once
CDR3: CASRAGGSAETQYF
DNA: TGTGCCAGCAGGGCAGGGGGCTCGGCGGAGACCCAGTACTTC

V: TRBV27
J: TRBJ2-7
D: .
length: 14
size: few
CDR3: CASSLRSSSYEQYF
DNA: TGTGCCAGCAGTTTAAGATCCAGCTCCTACGAGCAGTACTTC

V: TRBV5-5
J: TRBJ2-7
D: .
length: 16
size: .
CDR3: CASSPRGGGSSYEQYF
DNA: TGTGCCAGCAGCCCCCGAGGGGGGGGGAGCTCCTACGAGCAGTACTTC

V: TRBV7-8
J: TRBJ2-6
D: TRBD1
length: 18
size: .
CDR3: CASSPRAGGTSGANVLTF
DNA: TGTGCCAGCAGCCCAAGAGCAGGGGGAACGTCTGGGGCCAACGTCCTGACTTTC

V: TRBV5-1
J: TRBJ2-1
D: TRBD2
length: 15
size: .
CDR3: CASSFVAGGDNEQFF
DNA: TGCGCCAGCAGCTTTGTCGCGGGGGGAGACAATGAGCAGTTCTTC

V: TRBV2
J: TRBJ1-5
D: .
length: 15
size: .
CDR3: CASSETAISNQPQHF
DNA: TGTGCCAGCAGTGAAACAGCTATTAGCAATCAGCCCCAGCATTTT

V: TRBV5-1
J: TRBJ1-1
D: .
length: 16
size: .
CDR3: CASSLSAGRTNTEAFF
DNA: TGCGCCAGCAGCTTGTCGGCGGGACGGACGAACACTGAAGCTTTCTTT

V: TRBV11-3
J: TRBJ2-1
D: .
length: 15
size: .
CDR3: CASSLSTGGANEQFF
DNA: TGTGCCAGCAGCTTATCAACTGGTGGGGCGAATGAGCAGTTCTTC

V: TRBV9
J: TRBJ2-2
D: TRBD2
length: 19
size: .
CDR3: CASSVRAGGIIANTGELFF
DNA: TGTGCCAGCAGCGTCCGAGCGGGGGGAATAATCGCGAACACCGGGGAGCTGTTTTTT

V: TRBV3-1/TRBV3-2
J: TRBJ2-1
D: .
length: 13
size: once
CDR3: CASSQDGVREQFF
DNA: TGTGCCAGCAGCCAAGACGGGGTCCGGGAGCAGTTCTTC

V: TRBV6-5
J: TRBJ2-7
D: TRBD1
length: 13
size: .
CDR3: CASKGQGADEQYF
DNA: TGTGCCAGCAAAGGACAGGGGGCCGACGAGCAGTACTTC

V: TRBV5-5
J: TRBJ2-7
D: .
length: 13
size: .
CDR3: CASSPGMVGEQYF
DNA: TGTGCCAGCAGCCCCGGGATGGTCGGCGAGCAGTACTTC

V: TRBV6-5
J: TRBJ1-2
D: .
length: 14
size: .
CDR3: CATRAGGVVYGYTF
DNA: TGTGCCACAAGGGCGGGGGGCGTAGTGTACGGCTACACCTTC

V: TRBV27
J: TRBJ2-7
D: TRBD2
length: 15
size: few
CDR3: CASSPRGGMAYEQYF
DNA: TGTGCCAGCAGTCCCCGCGGGGGAATGGCCTACGAGCAGTACTTC

V: TRBV2
J: TRBJ1-2
D: TRBD1
length: 15
size: .
CDR3: CASSEALGGKYGYTF
DNA: TGTGCCAGCAGTGAAGCGTTAGGGGGCAAGTATGGCTACACCTTC

V: TRBV9
J: TRBJ1-4
D: .
length: 14
size: .
CDR3: CASSGRDSNEKLFF
DNA: TGTGCCAGCAGCGGGAGGGATAGTAATGAAAAACTGTTTTTT

V: TRBV11-2
J: TRBJ1-4
D: TRBD1
length: 18
size: .
CDR3: CASSLDRAGQATNEKLFF
DNA: TGTGCCAGCAGCTTAGACCGGGCCGGACAGGCAACTAATGAAAAACTGTTTTTT

V: TRBV18
J: TRBJ1-3
D: TRBD1
length: 16
size: .
CDR3: CASSPGTAGHRNTIYF
DNA: TGTGCCAGCTCCCCCGGGACAGCCGGCCATCGAAACACCATATATTTT

V: TRBV27
J: TRBJ1-6
D: .
length: 16
size: .
CDR3: CASSLTSGTLNSPLHF
DNA: TGTGCCAGCAGTTTGACCTCCGGGACACTAAATTCACCCCTCCACTTT

V: TRBV5-4
J: TRBJ1-1
D: TRBD1
length: 15
size: once
CDR3: CASSLPGQGHTEAFF
DNA: TGTGCCAGCAGCTTGCCCGGACAGGGGCACACTGAAGCTTTCTTT

V: TRBV5-1
J: TRBJ1-4
D: TRBD1
length: 15
size: .
CDR3: CASSFGQGAGEKLFF
DNA: TGCGCCAGCAGCTTCGGACAGGGGGCGGGGGAAAAACTGTTTTTT

V: TRBV5-1
J: TRBJ2-3
D: TRBD1
length: 16
size: .
CDR3: CASSSGGTGNTDTQYF
DNA: TGCGCCAGCAGCTCGGGCGGGACAGGGAACACAGATACGCAGTATTTT

V: TRBV2
J: TRBJ2-7
D: TRBD2
length: 17
size: .
CDR3: CASRLGLAGALSYEQYF
DNA: TGTGCCAGCAGGCTGGGACTAGCGGGGGCCCTATCCTACGAGCAGTACTTC

V: TRBV4-3
J: TRBJ1-1
D: .
length: 14
size: once
CDR3: CASSASRANTEAFF
DNA: TGCGCCAGCAGCGCTTCCAGGGCGAACACTGAAGCTTTCTTT

V: TRBV7-2
J: TRBJ1-2
D: TRBD1
length: 15
size: few
CDR3: CASSDWQGGLHGYTF
DNA: TGTGCCAGCAGCGACTGGCAGGGGGGATTACATGGCTACACCTTC

V: TRBV18
J: TRBJ1-1
D: TRBD1
length: 14
size: .
CDR3: CASSPLQGDTEAFF
DNA: TGTGCCAGCTCACCACTTCAGGGGGACACTGAAGCTTTCTTT

V: TRBV5-5
J: TRBJ1-2
D: TRBD1
length: 14
size: .
CDR3: CASTPGQGGYGYTF
DNA: TGTGCCAGCACCCCGGGACAGGGCGGCTATGGCTACACCTTC

V: TRBV11-2
J: TRBJ1-2
D: .
length: 14
size: .
CDR3: CASRYTGGSYGYTF
DNA: TGTGCCAGCAGATACACCGGGGGGTCATATGGCTACACCTTC

V: TRBV7-2
J: TRBJ1-3
D: .
length: 15
size: .
CDR3: CASSLGRASGNTIYF
DNA: TGTGCCAGCAGCTTGGGCAGGGCTTCTGGAAACACCATATATTTT

V: TRBV20-1
J: TRBJ2-3
D: .
length: 11
size: .
CDR3: CSASGADTQYF
DNA: TGCAGTGCCTCGGGGGCAGATACGCAGTATTTT

V: TRBV28
J: TRBJ1-1
D: TRBD1
length: 15
size: once
CDR3: CASSSWTGGNTEAFF
DNA: TGTGCCAGCAGTTCCTGGACAGGGGGAAACACTGAAGCTTTCTTT

V: TRBV9
J: TRBJ2-2
D: TRBD2
length: 15
size: once
CDR3: CASTLGGENTGELFF
DNA: TGTGCCAGCACCCTGGGGGGGGAGAACACCGGGGAGCTGTTTTTT

V: TRBV2
J: TRBJ2-7
D: .
length: 12
size: .
CDR3: CASKLQDYEQYF
DNA: TGTGCCAGCAAACTACAGGACTACGAGCAGTACTTC

V: TRBV20-1
J: TRBJ2-7
D: .
length: 11
size: .
CDR3: CSAPGKGKQYF
DNA: TGCAGTGCCCCCGGGAAGGGAAAGCAGTACTTC

V: TRBV7-2
J: TRBJ1-1
D: .
length: 15
size: .
CDR3: CASSLYGAMNTEAFF
DNA: TGTGCCAGCAGCTTATATGGGGCTATGAACACTGAAGCTTTCTTT

V: TRBV23-1
J: TRBJ2-7
D: .
length: 16
size: .
CDR3: CASSQTNRAGNYEQYF
DNA: TGCGCCAGCAGTCAAACCAATCGGGCGGGGAACTACGAGCAGTACTTC

V: TRBV19
J: TRBJ1-2
D: .
length: 12
size: .
CDR3: CASQWGGSGYTF
DNA: TGTGCCAGTCAATGGGGAGGGAGTGGCTACACCTTC

V: TRBV25-1
J: TRBJ2-5
D: .
length: 14
size: once
CDR3: CASSEYRVEETQYF
DNA: TGTGCCAGCAGTGAATACAGGGTCGAAGAGACCCAGTACTTC

V: TRBV7-9
J: TRBJ1-2
D: .
length: 17
size: .
CDR3: CASSSNPGGPANYGYTF
DNA: TGTGCCAGCAGCTCGAACCCCGGTGGGCCCGCTAACTATGGCTACACCTTC

V: TRBV19
J: TRBJ1-5
D: TRBD1
length: 16
size: .
CDR3: CASSIISGQGTQPQHF
DNA: TGTGCCAGTAGTATAATTTCAGGACAGGGGACACAGCCCCAGCATTTT

V: TRBV18
J: TRBJ1-2
D: TRBD1
length: 13
size: once
CDR3: CASSLDRSYGYTF
DNA: TGTGCCAGCTCCCTGGACAGGAGCTATGGCTACACCTTC

V: TRBV30
J: TRBJ1-5
D: TRBD1
length: 14
size: once
CDR3: CAWSVQGADQPQHF
DNA: TGTGCCTGGAGTGTTCAGGGGGCCGATCAGCCCCAGCATTTT

V: TRBV5-5
J: TRBJ1-5
D: TRBD1
length: 15
size: .
CDR3: CASSAGQGMAQPQHF
DNA: TGTGCCAGCAGCGCGGGACAGGGGATGGCTCAGCCCCAGCATTTT